One sample yielded the 20 T cell receptor beta chains listed below, sequenced in a study of blood T cell repertoires in COVID-19. Generated by immunoSEQ multiplex PCR, the TCRdb table keeps only in-frame clones and is missing some. The sample contains roughly 100,000 clones, about 90% of which appear only once. The sample was peripheral blood. All receptors come from a human donor in a cohort sampled during active COVID-19.

The chain links TRBV11-3 to TRBJ2-1; 15 bases agree with TRBD2. Germline assignment: CDR1 SGHNT and CDR2 YENEEA. CDR3 length equals 17 residues. V trimming: 2 bases; J trimming: 5 bases; junction bases outside the gene matches: 4. As DNA, the CDR3 is TGTGCCAGCAGCTTATTTGGACTAGCGGGAGGGAACAATGAGCAGTTCTTC. Translating it yields CASSLFGLAGGNNEQFF.

The genes are TRBV14 and TRBJ2-2; 8 bases are shared with TRBD1. CDR3 length: 17 residues. The V segment lost 4 bases and the J segment 4 bases; nucleotides outside the gene matches: 11. Germline CDR1 SGHDN, CDR2 FVKESK. The CDR3 sequence: CASSPPGRDRITGELFF. As DNA, the CDR3 is TGTGCCAGCAGCCCCCCGGGGCGGGACAGGATCACCGGGGAGCTGTTTTTT.

The chain combines TRBV7-9 with TRBJ1-2, with 10 bases that match TRBD1. The CDR3 covers 15 residues. Germline V gene lookup returns CDR1 SEHNR and CDR2 FQNEAQ (reference sequence). The V and J ends lost 1 base and 6 bases, in that order; junction bases with no gene match: 5. The CDR3 protein is CASSLEVGQGNGYTF. Here the CDR3 DNA reads TGTGCCAGCAGCTTAGAGGTGGGACAGGGGAATGGCTACACCTTC.

The chain combines TRBV11-2 with TRBJ2-7; no clear D gene. The CDR3 covers 16 residues. Germline V gene lookup returns CDR1 SGHAT and CDR2 FQNNGV. Trimming removed 0 bases from V and 1 base from J, with 13 bases in between. The CDR3 DNA sequence: TGTGCCAGCAGCTTAGAGGGCAGCCGAAGGTCCTACGAGCAGTACTTC. It specifies CASSLEGSRRSYEQYF.

Note on this clone: Other DNA sequences in this specimen translate into the identical CDR3. The genes are TRBV19 and TRBJ1-1; D ambiguous. The CDR3 spans 13 residues. Trimming cost V 3 bases and J 2 bases, with 7 bases left between them. Germline V lookup: CDR1 LNHDA, CDR2 SQIVND (reference sequence). CDR3 DNA: TGTGCCAGTAGTATCTCGGTCAACACTGAAGCTTTCTTT. Protein: CASSISVNTEAFF.

By proportion, this clone is medium-sized. The chain has TRBV5-1 and TRBJ2-1; 9 bases are shared with TRBD1. V lost 4 bases to trimming and J lost 6 bases; unmatched junction nucleotides: 2. The CDR3 is 13 residues long. Germline loops: CDR1 SGHRS, CDR2 YFSETQ. The CDR3 DNA follows: TGCGCCAGCAGCAGACAGGGGGGCAATGAGCAGTTCTTC. Its protein product is CASSRQGGNEQFF. The full variable domain, in which reference TRBV5-1 and TRBJ2-1 provide the parts outside the CDR3, is KAGVTQTPRYLIKTRGQQVTLSCSPISGHRSVSWYQQTPGQGLQFLFEYFSETQRNKGNFPGRFSGRQFSNSRSEMNVSTLELGDSALYLCASSRQGGNEQFFGPGTRLTVL.

The chain recombines TRBV28 with TRBJ2-3; 7 bases map to TRBD1. The CDR3 is 15 amino acids. The V and J ends lost 6 bases and 3 bases, in that order; junction bases with no gene match: 9. Germline assignment: CDR1 MDHEN and CDR2 SYDVKM. The CDR3 is CASSSFRDRTDTQYF. CDR3 nucleotides: TGTGCCAGCAGCTCCTTCCGGGACAGAACAGATACGCAGTATTTT.

The J gene is TRBJ1-3, the V gene TRBV10-3, with D possibly TRBD1 on 5 matching bases. Germline values: CDR1 ENHRY, CDR2 SYGVKD. V was trimmed by 10 bases and J by 0 bases, leaving 13 bases between them. This CDR3 region has 14 residues. CDR3 in DNA: TGTGCCACTACTGCAGGGTTCTCTGGAAACACCATATATTTT. Translation gives CATTAGFSGNTIYF.

The V and J genes are TRBV18 and TRBJ2-6; 8 nucleotides agree with TRBD1. The CDR3 consists of 17 residues. Germline CDR1 and CDR2: KGHSH and LQKENI. Losses at the gene ends were 3 bases for V and 0 bases for J; bases not matched to a gene: 4. CDR3 region: CASSPRTGSSGANVLTF. The CDR3 DNA is TGTGCCAGCTCACCTCGGACAGGGTCCTCTGGGGCCAACGTCCTGACTTTC.

The chain uses TRBV10-2 and TRBJ2-7; tentative D call: TRBD1 (6 bases). V lost 5 bases and J lost 0, with 11 bases in between. The CDR3 totals 14 residues. From germline, CDR1 is WSHSY and CDR2 SAAADI. The CDR3 reads CASSTGPRSYEQYF. The CDR3 coding sequence is TGCGCCAGCAGTACAGGGCCCCGCTCCTACGAGCAGTACTTC.

The rearrangement joins TRBV19 to TRBJ1-1; no reliable D call. Germline assignment: CDR1 LNHDA and CDR2 SQIVND (reference sequence). This CDR3 has 13 amino acids. V lost 8 bases, J lost 3 bases, and 13 bases lay in between. DNA of the CDR3: TGTGCCAGTTCAGGCAGATTCTACACTGAAGCTTTCTTT. Its protein is CASSGRFYTEAFF. The full variable domain, its missing parts supplied by reference TRBV19 and TRBJ1-1, is DGGITQSPKYLFRKEGQNVTLSCEQNLNHDAMYWYRQDPGQGLRLIYYSQIVNDFQKGDIAEGYSVSREKKESFPLTVTSAQKNPTAFYLCASSGRFYTEAFFGQGTRLTVV.

The chain has TRBV9 and TRBJ1-5; D gene unclear. CDR1 is SGDLS, CDR2 YYNGEE, per germline. Between the trimmed V and J ends, which lost 4 bases and 0 bases, there was a span of 11 bases. The CDR3 consists of 15 residues. Here the CDR3 reads CASSPGIYSNQPQHF. CDR3 nucleotide sequence: TGTGCCAGCAGCCCCGGGATCTATAGCAATCAGCCCCAGCATTTT.

The rearrangement links TRBV15 to TRBJ2-7, with a weak D call TRBD1 (6 bases). The V end lost 0 bases, the J end lost 7 bases, and 13 bases lay between the germline ends. This CDR3 has 14 residues. CDR1 and CDR2 from the germline V gene are LNHNV and YYDKDF (reference sequence). The CDR3 spells CATSRDTRDREQYF. The CDR3 DNA follows: TGTGCCACCAGCAGAGATACACGAGACAGGGAGCAGTACTTC.

This clone turned up a few times. The J gene is TRBJ1-3, the V gene TRBV9; TRBD1 agrees at 8 bases. The junction had 7 bases not matched to a gene; V was cut back by 0 bases and J by 2 bases. This CDR3 has 17 residues. Germline-derived CDR1 and CDR2 are SGDLS and YYNGEE. The CDR3 DNA reads TGTGCCAGCAGCGTAGCTGGAGGCAGGGGGCCTGGAAACACCATATATTTT. It is translated as CASSVAGGRGPGNTIYF. Variable domain in full (rest from reference TRBV9 and TRBJ1-3): DSGVTQTPKHLITATGQRVTLRCSPRSGDLSVYWYQQSLDQGLQFLIQYYNGEERAKGNILERFSAQQFPDLHSELNLSSLELGDSALYFCASSVAGGRGPGNTIYFGEGSWLTVV.

The chain uses TRBV19 and TRBJ1-1; 8 bases map to TRBD1. The CDR3 totals 14 residues. Germline V gene data show CDR1 as LNHDA and CDR2 as SQIVND (reference sequence). V lost 7 bases, J lost 5 bases, and 9 bases stayed unmatched. The CDR3 region has the DNA TGTGCCAGTAATAGACAGGGGATGAGGACTGAAGCTTTCTTT. Protein sequence: CASNRQGMRTEAFF.

The chain joins TRBV4-2 to TRBJ2-1; 10 bases agree with TRBD2. Germline V gene data show CDR1 as LGHNA and CDR2 as YNFKEQ. J was trimmed by 8 bases and V by 4 bases; bases with no gene match: 11. This CDR3 has 16 residues. CDR3 coding DNA: TGTGCCAGCAGCCCGATTAGCGGGAGGTATCAGGATGAGCAGTTCTTC. This translates into CASSPISGRYQDEQFF.

CDR3 coding DNA: TGTGCCAGCAGTCTCCGGGACAGCAACTATGGCTACACCTTC. It encodes CASSLRDSNYGYTF. V is TRBV27 and J is TRBJ1-2; 7 bases agree with TRBD1. CDR3 size: 14 residues. V lost 5 bases to trimming and J lost 2 bases; unmatched junction nucleotides: 5. The germline V gene has CDR1 MNHEY and CDR2 SMNVEV (reference sequence).

This chain links TRBV9 with TRBJ1-3; TRBD1 is a possible D gene (5 bases). The CDR3 extends over 17 amino acids. Between the trimmed V and J ends, which lost 1 base and 4 bases, there was a span of 18 bases. Germline values: CDR1 SGDLS, CDR2 YYNGEE. The CDR3 loop is CASSVHVGQGNGNTIYF. Written as DNA, the CDR3 is TGTGCCAGCAGCGTACATGTGGGTCAGGGCAACGGAAACACCATATATTTT.

The chain combines TRBV4-1 with TRBJ1-1, with D possibly TRBD1 on 6 matching bases. Per the germline V gene, CDR1 is MGHRA and CDR2 is YSYEKL. CDR3 length: 15 amino acids. V shed 4 bases and J shed 7 bases, with 19 bases lying between them. The CDR3: CASSPRWDNGVEAFF. The CDR3 nucleotides read TGCGCCAGCAGCCCGAGGTGGGACAACGGAGTTGAAGCTTTCTTT.

The chain links TRBV29-1 to TRBJ1-2; D remains unclear. Germline V CDR1 and CDR2: SQVTM, ANQGSEA. The CDR3 runs to 14 residues. The V end was cut by 1 base, the J end by 4 bases, with 13 bases between. The CDR3 is CSVEAYAVTYGYTF. The CDR3 DNA reads TGCAGCGTTGAAGCCTACGCCGTTACCTATGGCTACACCTTC.